A selection of T cell receptor beta chains follows, all from one sample in a study of cytomegalovirus exposure and HLA in healthy donors. TCRdb keeps only in-frame clones here, not all; method: immunoSEQ multiplex PCR. The sample holds 150,000 or so clones, roughly 75% seen once. The sequencing sample was made of PBMCs. The origin of the receptors is a man in his forties in good health and CMV-seronegative. CDR3s include the opening cysteine and the closing phenylalanine or tryptophan. A D gene is named only where the DNA matches it firmly. Size values are once, few and many counts, or a class for expanded clones, and some rows have none.

TRBJ1-5 | TRBV2 | 14 | TRBD1 | . | TGTGCCAGCAGTGGGACAGGGTGGATTCAGCCCCAGCATTTT | CASSGTGWIQPQHF
TRBJ1-5 | TRBV18 | 15 | . | . | TGTGCCAGCTCACCTGCACAGTCAGGCAATCAGCCCCAGCATTTT | CASSPAQSGNQPQHF
TRBJ1-2 | TRBV30 | 13 | TRBD1 | few | TGTGCCTGGATATCCGGACAGGGTAATCGCTACACCTTC | CAWISGQGNRYTF
TRBJ1-2 | TRBV11-1 | 15 | . | . | TGTGCCAGCAGCGCCACAACCACAGGGTCTCAGGGCTACACCTTC | CASSATTTGSQGYTF
TRBJ2-5 | TRBV5-1 | 16 | TRBD2 | . | TGCGCCAGCAGCTTACTAGCGGGGGGTAACCAAGAGACCCAGTACTTC | CASSLLAGGNQETQYF
TRBJ2-2 | TRBV7-2 | 15 | . | . | TGTGCCAGCAGCTTAGCCCGTTTGAACACCGGGGAGCTGTTTTTT | CASSLARLNTGELFF
TRBJ2-3 | TRBV20-1 | 11 | . | . | TGCAGTGCTAGCCGGACAGATACGCAGTATTTT | CSASRTDTQYF
TRBJ2-7 | TRBV4-3 | 17 | . | . | TGCGCCAGCAGCCAAGATTTTTCCACCCGAGGTGCCTACGAGCAGTACTTC | CASSQDFSTRGAYEQYF
TRBJ2-1 | TRBV7-3 | 15 | TRBD2 | . | TGTGCCAGCAGCAATCTAGCGGGGAGTTACAATGAGCAGTTCTTC | CASSNLAGSYNEQFF
TRBJ2-3 | TRBV18 | 13 | TRBD1 | . | TGTGCCAGCTCAAGAGACAGGGACGATACGCAGTATTTT | CASSRDRDDTQYF
TRBJ1-4 | TRBV5-8 | 15 | TRBD1 | few | TGTGCCAGCAGCTTTGGACAGGCTAATAATGAAAAACTGTTTTTT | CASSFGQANNEKLFF